The rows below give T cell receptor beta chains drawn from one sample of a study. TCRdb recomputed calls from the RT-PCR reads with MiXCR, one row per CDR3 protein. The sample lists hundreds of thousands of distinct CDR3 sequences; 12% to 15% were seen once. Sequenced: memory CD4+ T cells from blood. The receptors shown here come from a female donor in good health, serving as a healthy control. The CDR3 runs from the conserved cysteine through the conserved F or W. Each record gives: J gene, D gene, V gene, clone size, CDR3 protein, CDR3 DNA. A D gene is named only where the DNA matches it firmly. Expanded clones are given a class, and other clones once, few, many or no size at all.

TRBJ2-7 | - | TRBV6-2/TRBV6-3 | few | CASTTGGSYEQYF | TGTGCCAGCACCACCGGTGGCTCCTACGAGCAGTACTTC
TRBJ1-4 | - | TRBV28 | - | CASSKHQGYNEKLFF | TGTGCCAGCAGTAAACATCAGGGTTATAATGAAAAACTGTTTTTT
TRBJ1-2 | - | TRBV6-5 | many | CASSRQAKFSNYGYTF | TGTGCCAGCAGTCGACAGGCCAAATTCTCTAACTATGGCTACACCTTC
TRBJ1-1 | - | TRBV6-5 | many | CASSYMDSRPLF | TGTGCCAGCAGTTACATGGACAGCAGACCGCTCTTT
TRBJ1-2 | TRBD1 | TRBV7-9 | few | CASTQGDYGYTF | TGTGCCAGCACCCAGGGGGACTATGGCTACACCTTC
TRBJ2-1 | TRBD2 | TRBV20-1 | many | CSAATLAGGTYNEQFF | TGCAGTGCAGCCACCTTAGCGGGAGGTACCTACAATGAGCAGTTCTTC
TRBJ1-6 | - | TRBV5-1 | - | CASRQLGGNNSPLHF | TGCGCCAGCAGACAATTAGGCGGAAATAATTCACCCCTCCACTTT
TRBJ2-3 | - | TRBV20-1 | many | CSARDQTDTQYF | TGCAGTGCTAGAGATCAGACAGATACGCAGTATTTT
TRBJ1-1 | - | TRBV27 | many | CASSSPSGGTEAFF | TGTGCCAGCAGTTCCCCCAGCGGGGGCACTGAAGCTTTCTTT
TRBJ1-1 | TRBD1 | TRBV7-2 | many | CASSSQGAGNTEAFF | TGTGCCAGCAGTTCACAGGGGGCCGGGAACACTGAAGCTTTCTTT
TRBJ2-1 | - | TRBV9 | few | CASSGDTEQFF | TGTGCCAGCAGCGGGGACACTGAGCAGTTCTTC
TRBJ2-1 | TRBD1 | TRBV5-1 | many | CASSPTGGTGYNEQFF | TGCGCCAGCAGCCCGACGGGTGGGACAGGCTACAATGAGCAGTTCTTC
TRBJ1-1 | - | TRBV7-2 | many | CASSLRASRLGNTEAFF | TGTGCCAGCAGCTTAAGGGCCAGCCGATTGGGGAACACTGAAGCTTTCTTT
TRBJ2-7 | - | TRBV7-2 | many | CASSLEWSGSEQYF | TGTGCCAGCAGCTTAGAGTGGTCAGGATCCGAGCAGTACTTC
TRBJ1-4 | - | TRBV7-2 | - | CASSLVIDEKLFF | TGTGCCAGCAGCTTAGTAATAGATGAAAAACTGTTTTTT
TRBJ1-2 | - | TRBV7-2 | few | CASSHSNTGIYGYTF | TGTGCCAGCAGCCATTCAAATACAGGGATTTATGGCTACACCTTC
TRBJ1-1 | - | TRBV6-1 | few | CASSEAGANTEAFF | TGTGCCAGCAGTGAAGCTGGGGCGAACACTGAAGCTTTCTTT
TRBJ2-3 | TRBD2 | TRBV10-3 | many | CAISDQPSGSTPDTQYF | TGTGCCATCAGTGACCAGCCTAGCGGGAGTACCCCAGATACGCAGTATTTT
TRBJ2-1 | TRBD2 | TRBV20-1 | few | CSARLAGTAYNEQFF | TGCAGTGCCCGACTAGCGGGAACGGCGTACAATGAGCAGTTCTTC
TRBJ2-1 | TRBD2 | TRBV7-2 | few | CASSLRTSGGVSVRINEQFF | TGTGCCAGCAGCTTACGGACTAGCGGGGGAGTCTCCGTTCGAATCAATGAGCAGTTCTTC
TRBJ1-1 | TRBD1 | TRBV5-1 | - | CASSIGTAENTEAFF | TGCGCCAGCAGCATAGGGACAGCGGAGAACACTGAAGCTTTCTTT
TRBJ1-2 | - | TRBV20-1 | few | CSARLTKLNYGYTF | TGCAGTGCCCGACTGACAAAACTAAACTATGGCTACACCTTC
TRBJ2-1 | - | TRBV25-1 | few | CASTETGFNEQFF | TGTGCCAGCACAGAAACAGGGTTCAATGAGCAGTTCTTC
TRBJ2-3 | - | TRBV5-5 | - | CASSLAERASTDTQYF | TGTGCCAGCAGCTTGGCCGAGAGGGCTAGCACAGATACGCAGTATTTT
TRBJ1-4 | TRBD1 | TRBV5-1 | many | CASSPRTGATNEKLFF | TGCGCCAGCAGCCCCAGGACAGGCGCAACTAATGAAAAACTGTTTTTT
TRBJ2-7 | TRBD1 | TRBV6-2/TRBV6-3 | many | CASSRLDRHEQYF | TGTGCCAGCAGCCGGTTGGACAGGCACGAGCAGTACTTC
TRBJ1-4 | TRBD1 | TRBV20-1 | few | CSAHDRVKEKLFF | TGCAGTGCTCACGACAGGGTGAAAGAAAAACTGTTTTTT
TRBJ1-4 | - | TRBV14 | few | CASSHGNRATNEKLFF | TGTGCCAGCAGCCACGGGAACAGGGCAACTAATGAAAAACTGTTTTTT
TRBJ2-5 | - | TRBV10-3 | few | CAISGAFQETQYF | TGTGCCATCAGTGGAGCGTTTCAAGAGACCCAGTACTTC
TRBJ2-4 | TRBD2 | TRBV20-1 | many | CSASPREGADIQYF | TGCAGTGCTAGCCCGCGGGAGGGGGCGGACATTCAGTACTTC
TRBJ1-2 | TRBD1 | TRBV30 | - | CAWSAWDRGINGYTF | TGTGCCTGGAGTGCTTGGGACAGGGGGATTAATGGCTACACCTTC
TRBJ2-7 | - | TRBV10-3 | many | CAISESAPYEQYF | TGTGCCATCAGTGAGTCGGCCCCCTACGAGCAGTACTTC
TRBJ1-5 | - | TRBV2 | few | CASSDEGEQPQHF | TGTGCCAGCAGTGATGAGGGAGAACAGCCCCAGCATTTT
TRBJ2-7 | - | TRBV3-1 | many | CASSQDLRDSGEQYF | TGTGCCAGCAGCCAAGATCTAAGGGACTCCGGGGAGCAGTACTTC
TRBJ1-1 | - | TRBV9 | - | CASSVGFDWENTEAFF | TGTGCCAGCAGCGTAGGCTTTGACTGGGAAAACACTGAAGCTTTCTTT
TRBJ2-3 | - | TRBV24-1 | few | CATSDLGSYADTQYF | TGTGCCACCAGTGATTTGGGATCCTATGCAGATACGCAGTATTTT
TRBJ1-2 | - | TRBV6-1 | - | CASSDENYGYTF | TGTGCCAGCAGTGATGAGAACTATGGCTACACCTTC
TRBJ1-5 | - | TRBV7-8 | few | CASGGNQPQHF | TGTGCCAGCGGTGGAAATCAGCCCCAGCATTTT
TRBJ2-5 | TRBD2 | TRBV30 | - | CAWSSMRVAGGPQETQYF | TGTGCCTGGAGTTCCATGAGAGTAGCGGGAGGACCCCAAGAGACCCAGTACTTC
TRBJ2-5 | - | TRBV10-2 | many | CASRSLGQETQYF | TGCGCCAGCAGGAGCCTAGGGCAAGAGACCCAGTACTTC
TRBJ2-5 | - | TRBV20-1 | few | CSAPSSTGTTDRETQYF | TGCAGTGCCCCAAGTTCTACCGGGACGACGGACCGAGAGACCCAGTACTTC
TRBJ1-3 | - | TRBV12-3/TRBV12-4 | many | CASSPGRIYKKGGNTIYF | TGTGCCAGCAGCCCGGGAAGAATCTACAAAAAGGGGGGAAACACCATATATTTT
TRBJ2-7 | - | TRBV4-2 | many | CASSSSGTSYYEQYF | TGTGCCAGCAGCTCCTCCGGGACTTCCTATTACGAGCAGTACTTC
TRBJ2-1 | - | TRBV5-6 | - | CASSSMVRSSYNEQFF | TGTGCCAGCAGCTCGATGGTCAGGAGCTCCTACAATGAGCAGTTCTTC
TRBJ2-2 | TRBD1 | TRBV20-1 | - | CSARSTGNTGELFF | TGCAGTGCTAGATCGACAGGGAATACCGGGGAGCTGTTTTTT
TRBJ2-3 | - | TRBV6-5 | many | CASSPAAFLSGVRTDTQYF | TGTGCCAGCAGTCCGGCCGCCTTTTTATCGGGGGTACGCACAGATACGCAGTATTTT
TRBJ1-2 | - | TRBV6-5 | - | CASSLGQSVNYGYTF | TGTGCCAGCAGCTTAGGACAAAGCGTTAACTATGGCTACACCTTC
TRBJ2-7 | TRBD2 | TRBV18 | - | CASSAGTSVSREQYF | TGTGCCAGCTCAGCCGGGACTAGCGTGTCGCGGGAGCAGTACTTC
TRBJ2-1 | - | TRBV20-1 | few | CSARLGFNEQFF | TGCAGTGCTCGTCTAGGATTCAATGAGCAGTTCTTC
TRBJ2-7 | TRBD1 | TRBV18 | few | CASSKTGGNEQYF | TGTGCCAGCTCAAAGACAGGGGGCAACGAGCAGTACTTC
TRBJ2-5 | - | TRBV20-1 | many | CSANDYIETQYF | TGCAGTGCTAATGACTATATAGAGACCCAGTACTTC
TRBJ2-2 | - | TRBV5-1 | few | CASSLQGTGAGELFF | TGCGCCAGCAGCCTTCAGGGTACGGGGGCCGGGGAGCTGTTTTTT
TRBJ1-6 | - | TRBV13 | few | CASSLEAGVNSPLHF | TGTGCCAGCAGCTTAGAGGCAGGGGTGAATTCACCCCTCCACTTT